This T cell receptor beta chain was observed in a study of T-cell memory formation after mild COVID-19 (dated by TCRdb to about 2021). In the study overall: Most TCR sequence clusters were specific to one of the two donors. In a couple of donors, T-cell clones that expanded and contracted after mild COVID-19 were tracked by sequencing TCRalpha and TCRbeta repertoires over time. Two young, previously healthy adult volunteers made up the cohort, one male and one female.

This clonotype was observed many times. Its antigen remains undetermined. Within one base of it there is no much larger clone, and no base qualities were kept. Ficoll-Paque density gradient centrifugation was used to isolate PBMCs. Results the study describes overall, beyond this receptor: Contracting CD4+ clones appeared mostly in the CM and EM memory subsets, whereas CD8+ clones were enriched in EMRA. Clones that contracted from day 15 to 85 showed balanced CD4/CD8 phenotypes, whereas a second wave of clones that expanded from day 15 to 37 leaned towards CD4+. Some responding clones were found in pre-infection memory, which suggests that pre-existing cross-reactive memory T cells took part in the SARS-CoV-2 response. SARS-CoV-2 specificity of the second-wave clones peaking on day 37 was not confirmed. Only a couple of mild cases were covered by the study, and larger cohorts that include severe cases with pre-infection samples were considered necessary.

Sequenced on an Illumina NovaSeq 6000. TCRalpha and TCRbeta cDNA libraries were built by 5'RACE with constant-segment primers, adding sample barcodes and unique molecular identifiers. Trizol reagent was used to extract RNA from every sample. Amplification of the libraries took two PCR steps, and the second step added a second sample barcode plus Illumina TruSeq adapters. Sequencing of the libraries was done on an Illumina NovaSeq, producing 2 x 150 bp paired-end reads. Per the original workflow: Demultiplexing of reads and collapsing into UMI-guided consensus sequences were performed with migec v1.2.7. Using mixcr v2.1.11, the UMI consensuses were aligned to TRA and TRB V and J templates and assembled into clonotypes. Expanded or contracted clonotypes were those called significant by both edgeR and NoisET, with noise models trained on biological replicates. For edgeR calls, the cutoffs were a false discovery rate-adjusted p below 0.01 and a log2 fold-change threshold of 1. As an exploratory analysis of dynamics, PCA with hierarchical clustering was applied to max-normalized trajectories of the 1000 most abundant clonotypes. Each responding clone was given a CD4 or CD8 phenotype based on the CD4+ and CD8+ repertoires, which had been sequenced separately. TCRdb cleaned the public reads at Q25 with fastp, built clones with MiXCR and kept in-frame beta chains. When rows share a CDR3 protein, they turn into one entry using the most common DNA and genes. The V and J calls follow TCRdb's processing rather than the paper's. The sample table contains 120,000 or so distinct CDR3 sequences; only one count was recorded for 5% to 6.5% of them. The ten largest account for over 2% of the sample.

CDR1 and CDR2 are drawn from the germline V gene: ENHRY, SYGVKD. The CDR3 runs 14 amino acids, cysteine and phenylalanine included. Only the CDR3 DNA is retained, 42 bases long and in frame from the first base. V lost 3 bases and J lost 4 bases; the stretch between them is 12 bases long. The clonotype was recovered from an adult woman who had mild COVID-19 (a few samples of this study predate the infection). The sample titles of this study are shuffled in the database, so cell type and time point are left out; the donor was told from shared clones. The V and J segments used are TRBV10-3 and TRBJ1-2; no D gene call is confident. The material sequenced was PBMCs or a T cell subset sorted from them (not recorded which). The CDR3: CAISEPNRIYGYTF. In nucleotides, the sequence is TGTGCCATCAGTGAACCTAACAGAATCTATGGCTACACCTTC.